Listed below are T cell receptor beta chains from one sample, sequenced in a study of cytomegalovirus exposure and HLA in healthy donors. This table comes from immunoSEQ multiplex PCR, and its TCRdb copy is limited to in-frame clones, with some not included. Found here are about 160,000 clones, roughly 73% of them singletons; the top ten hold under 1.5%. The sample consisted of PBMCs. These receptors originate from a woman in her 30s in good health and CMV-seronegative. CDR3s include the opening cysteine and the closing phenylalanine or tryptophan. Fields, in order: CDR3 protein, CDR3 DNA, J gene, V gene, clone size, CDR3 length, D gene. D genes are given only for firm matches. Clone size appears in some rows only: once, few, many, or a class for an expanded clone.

CASSQGLAENEQFF	TGTGCCAGCAGCCAGGGACTAGCTGAGAATGAGCAGTTCTTC	TRBJ2-1	TRBV7-9	NA	14	TRBD2
CAWSGTSGYYEQYF	TGTGCCTGGAGTGGGACTAGCGGGTACTACGAGCAGTACTTC	TRBJ2-7	TRBV30	NA	14	TRBD2
CASRPPGVGYTF	TGTGCCAGCAGACCCCCAGGTGTTGGCTACACCTTC	TRBJ1-2	TRBV28	NA	12	NA
CASSVGGRYGYTF	TGTGCCAGCAGTGTAGGCGGGAGGTATGGCTACACCTTC	TRBJ1-2	TRBV25-1	NA	13	NA
CASSLAGGGLYEQYF	TGTGCCAGCAGCTTGGCTGGCGGGGGGCTCTACGAGCAGTACTTC	TRBJ2-7	TRBV5-5	NA	15	TRBD2
CASSVGGGAWNEQFF	TGTGCCAGCAGCGTAGGCGGGGGGGCATGGAATGAGCAGTTCTTC	TRBJ2-1	TRBV9	NA	15	TRBD2
CASSLETGGTEAFF	TGTGCCAGCAGCTTAGAGACGGGTGGCACTGAAGCTTTCTTT	TRBJ1-1	TRBV11-1	few	14	NA
CASSPGTVPHEQYF	TGTGCCAGCTCACCCGGGACAGTCCCCCACGAGCAGTACTTC	TRBJ2-7	TRBV18	NA	14	TRBD1
CASQMGQDLMNTEAFF	TGTGCCAGTCAGATGGGACAGGACCTCATGAACACTGAAGCTTTCTTT	TRBJ1-1	TRBV19	NA	16	TRBD1
CASRGGLDTEAFF	TGTGCCAGCAGAGGCGGTTTGGACACTGAAGCTTTCTTT	TRBJ1-1	TRBV5-4	NA	13	NA
CASSPRLMGGDTEAFF	TGCGCCAGCAGCCCCCGGTTAATGGGGGGAGACACTGAAGCTTTCTTT	TRBJ1-1	TRBV4-1	NA	16	NA
CASSSRHVGYTF	TGTGCCAGCAGCAGCCGACACGTAGGCTACACCTTC	TRBJ1-2	TRBV21-1	NA	12	NA
CASKWTVKYEKLFF	TGTGCCAGTAAATGGACAGTCAAGTATGAAAAACTGTTTTTT	TRBJ1-4	TRBV19	NA	14	NA
CASSRGGSSGNTIYF	TGTGCCAGCAGCCGAGGAGGGTCCTCTGGAAACACCATATATTTT	TRBJ1-3	TRBV27	NA	15	NA
CSVMEIGQPQHF	TGCAGCGTTATGGAGATTGGCCAGCCCCAGCATTTT	TRBJ1-5	TRBV29-1	NA	12	NA
CASSVQGPGNEKLFF	TGCGCCAGCAGCGTACAGGGGCCGGGGAATGAAAAACTGTTTTTT	TRBJ1-4	TRBV5-1	NA	15	TRBD1
CSAKQGPSSYEQYF	TGCAGCGCGAAACAGGGGCCGAGCTCCTACGAGCAGTACTTC	TRBJ2-7	TRBV29-1	NA	14	TRBD1
CASRWTSGGANEQFF	TGTGCCAGCAGATGGACTAGCGGGGGGGCAAATGAGCAGTTCTTC	TRBJ2-1	TRBV11-2	NA	15	TRBD2
CASSPPGDEKLFF	TGTGCCAGCAGCCCTCCGGGGGATGAAAAACTGTTTTTT	TRBJ1-4	TRBV6-5	NA	13	NA
CASSQDPRDIQYF	TGCGCCAGCAGCCAAGATCCACGGGACATTCAGTACTTC	TRBJ2-4	TRBV4-1	NA	13	NA
CASSIRGKDEQFF	TGTGCCAGTAGTATCCGCGGGAAAGATGAGCAGTTCTTC	TRBJ2-1	TRBV19	NA	13	NA
CATTPRAGGLLDEQFF	TGTGCCACCACCCCTCGGGCGGGGGGGCTGTTGGATGAGCAGTTCTTC	TRBJ2-1	TRBV15	NA	16	TRBD2
CASSVDSWAYEQYF	TGTGCCAGTAGTGTGGACAGTTGGGCCTACGAGCAGTACTTC	TRBJ2-7	TRBV19	NA	14	NA
CASSVWDRGVMNTEAFF	TGTGCCAGCAGCGTATGGGACAGGGGCGTAATGAACACTGAAGCTTTCTTT	TRBJ1-1	TRBV9	NA	17	TRBD1
CASSSDRDNYEQYF	TGCGCCAGCAGCTCCGACAGGGACAACTACGAGCAGTACTTC	TRBJ2-7	TRBV5-1	once	14	TRBD1
CASRTRVPSSYNEQFF	TGTGCCAGCAGAACCAGGGTCCCGAGCTCCTACAATGAGCAGTTCTTC	TRBJ2-1	TRBV28	NA	16	NA
CSVEAFDYGYTF	TGCAGCGTTGAAGCCTTTGACTATGGCTACACCTTC	TRBJ1-2	TRBV29-1	NA	12	NA
CASSQEGQANSPLHF	TGTGCCAGCAGCCAAGAAGGACAAGCTAATTCACCCCTCCACTTT	TRBJ1-6	TRBV4-2	NA	15	NA
CASSLTGTYEQYF	TGTGCCAGCAGCTTGACCGGGACCTACGAGCAGTACTTC	TRBJ2-7	TRBV7-9	NA	13	NA